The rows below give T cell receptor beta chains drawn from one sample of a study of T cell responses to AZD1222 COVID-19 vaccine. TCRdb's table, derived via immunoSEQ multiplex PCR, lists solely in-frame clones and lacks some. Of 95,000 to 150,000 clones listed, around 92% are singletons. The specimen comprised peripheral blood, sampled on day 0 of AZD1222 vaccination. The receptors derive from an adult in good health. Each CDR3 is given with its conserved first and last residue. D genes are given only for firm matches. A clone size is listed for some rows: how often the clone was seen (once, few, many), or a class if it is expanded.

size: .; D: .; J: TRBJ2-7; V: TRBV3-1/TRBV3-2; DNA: TGTGCCAGCAGCCAAGATGGGGTCGGCTACGAGCAGTACTTC; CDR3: CASSQDGVGYEQYF
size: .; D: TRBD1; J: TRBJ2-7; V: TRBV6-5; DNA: TGTGCCAGCAGCGAGACAGGGATTAGCTCCTACGAGCAGTACTTC; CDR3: CASSETGISSYEQYF
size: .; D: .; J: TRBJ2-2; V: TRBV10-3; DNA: TGTGCCATCAGTGAGTCCGGGCTCCGGGGTTACACCGGGGAGCTGTTTTTT; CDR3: CAISESGLRGYTGELFF
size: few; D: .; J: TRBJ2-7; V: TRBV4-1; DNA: TGCGCCAGCAGCCAAGATACCGGGCGTCCGGGCTACGAGCAGTACTTC; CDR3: CASSQDTGRPGYEQYF
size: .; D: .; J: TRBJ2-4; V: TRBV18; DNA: TGTGCCAGCTCACCACAGGGTCTAGCCAAAAACATTCAGTACTTC; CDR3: CASSPQGLAKNIQYF
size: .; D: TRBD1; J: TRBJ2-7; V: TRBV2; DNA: TGTGCCAGCAGCGAGACAGGGGCCCCCTACGAGCAGTACTTC; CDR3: CASSETGAPYEQYF
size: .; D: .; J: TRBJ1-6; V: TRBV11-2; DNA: TGTGCCAGCAGCGCCCCGTGGGGGAGTTCACCCCTCCACTTT; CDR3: CASSAPWGSSPLHF
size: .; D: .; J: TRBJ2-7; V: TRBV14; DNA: TGTGCCAGCAGCCAAGCCCAGAGCCCGACACCGGGGCCAGCCCTCTACGAGCAGTACTTC; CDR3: CASSQAQSPTPGPALYEQYF
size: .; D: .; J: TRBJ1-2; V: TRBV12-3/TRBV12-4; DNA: TGTGCCAGCAGCTCTTTCTATGGCTACACCTTC; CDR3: CASSSFYGYTF
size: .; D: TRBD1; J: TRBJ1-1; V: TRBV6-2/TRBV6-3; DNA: TGTGCCAGCAGTGGACAGGGTGGGAACACTGAAGCTTTCTTT; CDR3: CASSGQGGNTEAFF
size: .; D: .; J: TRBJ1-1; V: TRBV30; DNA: TGTGCCTGGATATCTCGTCGTGTAGACTCGACTCGCCGGGGAACTGAAGCTTTCTTT; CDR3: CAWISRRVDSTRRGTEAFF
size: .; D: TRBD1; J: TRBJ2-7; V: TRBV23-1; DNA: TGCGCCAGCAGTCATCTATTTGGGACAGGATTATTCTACGAGCAGTACTTC; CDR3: CASSHLFGTGLFYEQYF
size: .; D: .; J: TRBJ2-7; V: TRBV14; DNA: TGTGCCAGCAGCCAGGCCGACGTCGACTTGGGGGAGCAGTACTTC; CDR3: CASSQADVDLGEQYF
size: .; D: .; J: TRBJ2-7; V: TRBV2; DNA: TGTGCCAGCACCGGACATTCCTACGAGCAGTACTTC; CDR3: CASTGHSYEQYF
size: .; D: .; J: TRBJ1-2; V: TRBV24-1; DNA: TGTGCCACCTCGCGGCAGAACTATGGCTACACCTTC; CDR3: CATSRQNYGYTF
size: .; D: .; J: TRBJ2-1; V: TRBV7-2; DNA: TGTGCCAGCAGCTTAGTCTCATGGGGCAGGGCGAATGAGCAGTTCTTC; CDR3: CASSLVSWGRANEQFF
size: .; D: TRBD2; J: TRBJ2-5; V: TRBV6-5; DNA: TGTGCCAGCAGTCCCGGGACTAGCATAAAAGAGACCCAGTACTTC; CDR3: CASSPGTSIKETQYF
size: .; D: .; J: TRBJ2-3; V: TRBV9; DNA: TGTGCCAGCAGCGTACCAGAGGGAGAATACACAGATACGCAGTATTTT; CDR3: CASSVPEGEYTDTQYF
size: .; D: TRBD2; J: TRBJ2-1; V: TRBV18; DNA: TGTGCCAGCTCACAAGGACTAGCGGGAGGTATAAATGAGCAGTTCTTC; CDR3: CASSQGLAGGINEQFF
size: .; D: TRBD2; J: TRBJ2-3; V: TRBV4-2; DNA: TGTGCCAGCAGCCGCTCGGGGGGGCTGACAGATACGCAGTATTTT; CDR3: CASSRSGGLTDTQYF
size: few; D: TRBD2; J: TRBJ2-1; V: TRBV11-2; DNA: TGTGCCAGCAGCTTACGGGGTAGCGGGAGGAACAATGAGCAGTTCTTC; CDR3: CASSLRGSGRNNEQFF
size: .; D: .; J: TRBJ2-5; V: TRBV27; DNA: TGTGCCAGCTGCGCAGGGAACAACCGGGAGACCCAGTACTTC; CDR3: CASCAGNNRETQYF
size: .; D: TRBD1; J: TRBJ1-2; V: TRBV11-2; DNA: TGTGCCAGCAGCTTAGGGGACAGATCCCTCGACTATGGCTACACCTTC; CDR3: CASSLGDRSLDYGYTF
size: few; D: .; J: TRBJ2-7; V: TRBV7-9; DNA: TGTGCCAGCAGCCTTGGGACTCCGGTAAACTCCTACGAGCAGTACTTC; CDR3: CASSLGTPVNSYEQYF
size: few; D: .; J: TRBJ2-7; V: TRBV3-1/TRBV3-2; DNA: TGTGCCAGCAGCCAAGATAATGGGGGGACAGCGGTAACCTACGAGCAGTACTTC; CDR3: CASSQDNGGTAVTYEQYF
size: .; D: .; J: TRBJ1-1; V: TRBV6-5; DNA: TGTGCCAGCAGTATTCCAGGGTATATGAACACTGAAGCTTTCTTT; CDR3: CASSIPGYMNTEAFF
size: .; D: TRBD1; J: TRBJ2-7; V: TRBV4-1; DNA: TGCGCCAGCAGCTCCTGGACAGGTTTTTACGAGCAGTACTTC; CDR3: CASSSWTGFYEQYF
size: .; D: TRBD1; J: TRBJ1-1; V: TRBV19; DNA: TGTGCCAGTAGTAAAAGACAGGGGAACACTGAAGCTTTCTTT; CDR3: CASSKRQGNTEAFF